This T cell receptor beta chain comes out of a study of T-cell memory formation after mild COVID-19. Study information: The TCR clusters were mostly specific to one donor.

TCRdb redid the calling of the 5' RACE reads with MiXCR, one entry per CDR3 protein. The sample includes about 240,000 distinct CDR3 sequences, around 10% of them seen just once. This CDR3 comprises 15 residues. The V end lost 5 bases, the J end lost 3 bases, and 16 bases lay between the germline ends. Germline V gene sequence: CDR1 MNHEY, CDR2 SVGEGT. A few counts support this clonotype. The chain has TRBV6-2 or TRBV6-3 and TRBJ2-5, with D hard to call. Sequenced input: PBMCs or a T cell subset sorted from them (not recorded which). This receptor was taken from a man between 18 and 29 years old who had mild COVID-19 (a few samples of this study predate the infection). Cell type and time point are not known. CDR3 loop: CASSPQDPVEETQYF. The CDR3 nucleotides read TGTGCCAGCAGTCCTCAGGACCCTGTCGAAGAGACCCAGTACTTC.